This T cell receptor (beta chain) was sequenced for a study of blood T cell repertoires in COVID-19. Study at large: Italy, Spain and the United States were the sources of the convalescent and acute COVID-19 samples.

The CDR3 totals 14 residues. V was pared by 0 bases and J by 3 bases, with 8 bases between. The V gene's germline CDR1 is LNHNV and CDR2 YYDKDF (reference sequence). Original handling: For nucleated cells, counts were estimated from reference gene primer amplification. The repertoire was sequenced with immunoSEQ multiplex PCR; TCRdb's copy has only in-frame clones and lacks some. V, J and clone size are those of that table, while D and trimming were read from the DNA. Of about 130,000 clones listed, around nine tenths are singletons. This clone was recorded only once. The rearrangement links TRBV15 to TRBJ1-2; D perhaps matches TRBD1 (5 bases). Material for sequencing was peripheral blood. The sequence came from a man between 60 and 75 years old with COVID-19, enrolled during active disease. The CDR3 DNA is TGTGCCACCAGCAGAGACAGGGTCGACTATGGCTACACCTTC. It yields the protein CATSRDRVDYGYTF.